The source of this TCR beta chain is a study of OX40 agonist ivuxolimab in advanced cancers. Across the study: Ivuxolimab was delivered to patients intravenously every 2 weeks at doses spanning 0.01 to 10 mg/kg.

The method was immunoSEQ multiplex PCR; TCRdb's version includes in-frame clones alone and lacks a portion of them. The sample records approximately 70,000 clones, 80% to 90% being singletons. Worth noting for this clone: Antigen specificity is unknown.

Findings and limits, study-wide: In the expanded peripheral T cells, antigen specificity was never determined. On average, a greater number of expanded clones characterised CD8+ T cells relative to CD4+.

The sample was CD4+ or CD8+ T cells sorted from blood, taken in a trial of the OX40 agonist ivuxolimab. This sequence originates from an adult with an advanced solid tumor such as melanoma, head and neck, liver or kidney cancer.

The CDR3 protein is CATSRVGGAKNIQYF. The CDR3 bases are TGTGCCACCAGCAGAGTTGGGGGGGCCAAAAACATTCAGTACTTC. This chain uses TRBV15 with TRBJ2-4, with D possibly TRBD2 on 6 matching bases. Trimming shortened V by 1 base and J by 1 base, and 8 bases separated the two germline ends. This CDR3 has 15 amino acids. The germline gives CDR1 LNHNV, CDR2 YYDKDF (reference sequence).